This T cell receptor beta chain was identified in a study of blood T cells in healthy people across ages (dated by TCRdb to between 2015 and 2017). For the study in its entirety: In model experiments, template switching captured about one uniquely barcoded TCR beta cDNA molecule for every two T cells. Age-related changes in TCR beta repertoire diversity were measured in the study by deep sequencing normalized with unique cDNA molecular identifiers. Donors were grouped into four age groups: young (average approximately 16 years), middle-aged (less than 40), aged (around 62) and long-lived (less than 85). To avoid experimental bias, donors of different ages were distributed randomly across sequencing lanes. The study analyzed two additional independent replicas of 1 million unique cDNA reads from the same blood draw for two donors, one aged 18 to 30 and one aged 80 or older.

The research as a whole found: A strong correlation was found between observed TCR beta diversity and the percentage of naive T cells measured by flow cytometry. Estimates of total diversity based on one million sequenced T cells were considered lower bounds and underestimates. The long-lived group showed more naive CD4+ T cells, fewer expanded clones and increased TCR diversity than the aged group, suggesting age selection. Because profiling used bulk unsorted PBMCs, naive and antigen-experienced compartments could not be compared conclusively. Observed TCR beta diversity per million T cells fell roughly linearly with age, and a significant reduction was already apparent by age about 43. Because donor CMV infection status was unknown, age-related changes in expanded clonotypes were potentially confounded.

Based on the germline V gene, the CDR1 and CDR2 sequences are MNHEY and SVGAGI. From the cysteine through the phenylalanine, the CDR3 covers 13 amino acids. Kept here is only the CDR3 DNA, which spans 39 bases and is read in frame from base 1. The germline ends are 11 bases apart after V is trimmed by 6 bases and J by 4 bases. In regard to this clonotype: What this receptor recognizes is not known. Per-base quality was not reported, and no clone a single base away is much larger than it.

Library method: 5' RACE. For sequencing, an Illumina HiSeq 2500 was employed. The second PCR ran for roughly 6 to 11 cycles and used a J-beta primer mix along with a sample-barcoded 5' primer. Each TCR beta cDNA molecule received a unique molecular identifier from a template-switch 5' adaptor carrying 12 random nucleotides. Each sample yielded at least 2.5 million CDR3-containing paired-end reads. First-strand cDNA was synthesized from all RNA with the Mint cDNA synthesis kit, primed by a TRBC-specific oligonucleotide. All cDNA was treated with uracil-DNA glycosylase and then went through a first 18-cycle PCR with the universal primers M1SS and BC2_uni_R. In the paper's pipeline: For normalization, 1 million high-quality reads, each with a distinct molecular identifier, were randomly selected from each sample. Instead of being binned into consensus sequences, reads that shared molecular identifiers were thrown out. MiTCR, with a Q25 quality threshold and the strictest error-elimination algorithm, was used for CDR3 identification, clonotype clustering and error correction. A nonparametric unseen species model with Euler transformation was used to estimate a lower bound on total TCR beta diversity. In-frame beta chains were kept once TCRdb had trimmed the public reads at Q25 with fastp and called clones with MiXCR. Each CDR3 protein gets just one entry, which takes the most common genes and DNA from the rows behind it. Clone size and V and J calls follow TCRdb, not the original study. The sample profile shows around 1,500,000 distinct CDR3 sequences; approximately 38% of them were found once. Jointly, the top ten make up roughly 7.9% of the sample.

Systemically healthy Caucasian individuals from Russia, 35 to 40 in total and aged 6 to 90 years, were included as donors. Approximately 9.7 milliliters of peripheral blood were drawn from each donor into EDTA-treated Vacutainer tubes. Ficoll-Paque density-gradient centrifugation was used to isolate PBMCs, with at least 7 million per sample. Trizol reagent was used to extract total RNA from the PBMCs, yielding at least 5 micrograms per sample. For every donor, an aliquot of PBMCs went through flow cytometry to measure the percentages of naive CD45RAhigh/CD27high T cells. In this chain, TRBV6-5 is recombined with TRBJ2-3, with the D gene not clear enough to name. The TCR sequence derives from a woman younger than 30 in good health. The sequenced sample was blood. The CDR3 has the sequence CASSNQVADTQYF. In nucleotides, the sequence is TGTGCCAGCAGCAACCAAGTAGCAGATACGCAGTATTTT.